This is a list of T cell receptor beta chains from one sample in a study of neoadjuvant anti-PD-1 for oral cavity cancer. Clones were sequenced by immunoSEQ multiplex PCR, and TCRdb holds only the in-frame ones, with some missing. The sample includes some 66,000 clones, around 80% seen only once; the top ten take about 3.7%. The input for sequencing was PBMCs, taken before nivolumab (anti-PD-1) treatment. These receptors originate from a person aged 35-80 years with oral cavity squamous cell carcinoma. Both conserved end residues are part of each CDR3. D genes are given only for firm matches. Size is omitted from some rows. Given values are once, few, many or a class for expanded clones.

J gene | D gene | clone size | V gene | CDR3 protein | CDR3 DNA
TRBJ2-2 | . | . | TRBV9 | CASSVGGGELFF | TGTGCCAGCAGCGTAGGGGGCGGGGAGCTGTTTTTT
TRBJ1-5 | . | . | TRBV2 | CASRTVENQPQHF | TGTGCCAGCAGGACCGTCGAGAATCAGCCCCAGCATTTT
TRBJ2-1 | . | few | TRBV7-2 | CASSFQGGNEQFF | TGTGCCAGCAGCTTCCAGGGTGGCAATGAGCAGTTCTTC
TRBJ2-6 | . | . | TRBV5-5 | CASSQGGAPSGANVLTF | TGTGCCAGCAGCCAGGGGGGGGCCCCCTCTGGGGCCAACGTCCTGACTTTC
TRBJ2-7 | . | . | TRBV27 | CASSFNGVSSYEQYF | TGTGCCAGCAGTTTTAACGGGGTGAGCTCCTACGAGCAGTACTTC
TRBJ1-5 | . | few | TRBV6-6 | CASSYSRSNQPQHF | TGTGCCAGCAGTTACTCGAGGAGCAATCAGCCCCAGCATTTT
TRBJ1-1 | TRBD1 | . | TRBV6-5 | CASSYSGQGENTEAFF | TGTGCCAGCAGTTACTCGGGGCAGGGGGAGAACACTGAAGCTTTCTTT
TRBJ2-1 | TRBD2 | . | TRBV27 | CASSLAGGPYNEQFF | TGTGCCAGCAGTTTAGCGGGAGGCCCCTACAATGAGCAGTTCTTC
TRBJ2-7 | . | . | TRBV5-5 | CASSLDGYEQYF | TGTGCCAGCAGCTTGGATGGCTACGAGCAGTACTTC
TRBJ1-2 | . | . | TRBV7-9 | CASSLEGGGGYTF | TGTGCCAGCAGCTTAGAAGGTGGTGGAGGCTACACCTTC
TRBJ1-3 | . | . | TRBV10-3 | CASSRGNSGNTIYF | TGTGCCTCCTCCAGGGGCAACTCTGGAAACACCATATATTTT
TRBJ2-3 | . | . | TRBV5-1 | CASSRGSTDTQYF | TGCGCCAGCAGCCGGGGAAGCACAGATACGCAGTATTTT
TRBJ2-7 | . | . | TRBV9 | CASSVGGSETYEQYF | TGTGCCAGCAGCGTAGGGGGTAGCGAGACCTACGAGCAGTACTTC
TRBJ1-6 | . | . | TRBV5-6 | CASSWVGVDNSPLHF | TGTGCCAGCAGCTGGGTTGGGGTGGATAATTCACCCCTCCACTTT
TRBJ1-5 | . | . | TRBV7-4 | CASRPLGGGRQPQHF | TGTGCCAGCAGACCTCTGGGGGGGGGCAGGCAGCCCCAGCATTTT
TRBJ2-7 | TRBD2 | . | TRBV7-9 | CASSSYRGTSGFNEQYF | TGTGCCAGCAGCTCGTACCGAGGGACTAGCGGGTTCAACGAGCAGTACTTC
TRBJ2-7 | . | . | TRBV9 | CASSVDQGPYEQYF | TGTGCCAGCAGCGTAGACCAGGGGCCCTACGAGCAGTACTTC
TRBJ2-4 | . | . | TRBV10-3 | CAISESTSRSGKNIQYF | TGTGCCATCAGTGAGTCGACGTCCCGTAGCGGCAAAAACATTCAGTACTTC
TRBJ2-5 | . | . | TRBV19 | CASSNRFQETQYF | TGTGCCAGTAGTAACAGGTTTCAAGAGACCCAGTACTTC
TRBJ2-7 | TRBD2 | . | TRBV7-2 | CASSRPNSIGASGYEQYF | TGTGCCAGCAGCCGGCCCAATTCTATCGGGGCTAGCGGCTACGAGCAGTACTTC
TRBJ2-3 | . | . | TRBV5-4 | CASSLVGSTDTQYF | TGTGCCAGCAGCTTGGTGGGGAGCACAGATACGCAGTATTTT
TRBJ1-4 | . | . | TRBV6-1 | CASSEYLGPQKLFF | TGTGCCAGCAGTGAATACTTGGGACCTCAAAAACTGTTTTTT
TRBJ2-1 | TRBD2 | . | TRBV6-1 | CASSARTSGYNEQFF | TGTGCCAGCAGTGCAAGGACTAGCGGATACAATGAGCAGTTCTTC
TRBJ2-7 | . | . | TRBV7-9 | CASSLAGGDEQYF | TGTGCCAGCAGCCTGGCAGGGGGGGACGAGCAGTACTTC
TRBJ2-5 | . | . | TRBV28 | CATKGDGQETQYF | TGTGCCACAAAAGGGGACGGCCAAGAGACCCAGTACTTC
TRBJ1-2 | TRBD1 | few | TRBV19 | CASNSPGGAIGYTF | TGTGCCAGTAATTCGCCAGGGGGCGCGATAGGCTACACCTTC
TRBJ1-4 | . | . | TRBV7-8 | CASSLAGGLGNEKLFF | TGTGCCAGCAGCTTAGCCGGCGGCCTAGGGAATGAAAAACTGTTTTTT
TRBJ1-1 | . | . | TRBV27 | CASSSGGGLNTEAFF | TGTGCCAGCAGTTCCGGGGGCGGGCTGAACACTGAAGCTTTCTTT
TRBJ1-1 | TRBD1 | . | TRBV6-1 | CASELGQGVAEAFF | TGTGCCAGCGAACTAGGACAGGGGGTTGCTGAAGCTTTCTTT
TRBJ2-3 | . | . | TRBV2 | CASSETPGLITDTQYF | TGTGCCAGCAGTGAAACACCGGGACTTATCACAGATACGCAGTATTTT
TRBJ2-1 | TRBD2 | . | TRBV7-9 | CASSLAGGNEQFF | TGTGCCAGCAGCTTAGCGGGAGGGAATGAGCAGTTCTTC
TRBJ2-4 | TRBD1 | . | TRBV27 | CASSLFGTDGAKNIQYF | TGTGCCAGCAGTTTATTCGGGACAGACGGGGCCAAAAACATTCAGTACTTC
TRBJ2-3 | . | . | TRBV29-1 | CSAGDTQYF | TGCAGCGCTGGGGATACGCAGTATTTT
TRBJ2-1 | TRBD2 | once | TRBV6-1 | CASSEGPGGQFF | TGTGCCAGCAGTGAGGGGCCGGGGGGGCAGTTCTTC
TRBJ2-1 | TRBD2 | . | TRBV6-1 | CASSELASGRYYNEQFF | TGTGCCAGCAGTGAATTAGCTAGCGGGAGATATTACAATGAGCAGTTCTTC
TRBJ2-1 | TRBD2 | . | TRBV19 | CASSIVGTRYNEQFF | TGTGCCAGTAGTATAGTCGGGACTAGGTACAATGAGCAGTTCTTC
TRBJ1-2 | TRBD1 | . | TRBV30 | CAWSLTTGRYNYGYTF | TGTGCCTGGAGTCTTACGACAGGGCGCTATAACTATGGCTACACCTTC
TRBJ1-5 | . | . | TRBV19 | CASRRVGQPQHF | TGTGCCAGTAGAAGGGTAGGTCAGCCCCAGCATTTT
TRBJ2-1 | TRBD2 | . | TRBV6-4 | CASSKLAGDYNEQFF | TGTGCCAGCAGCAAACTAGCGGGGGACTACAATGAGCAGTTCTTC
TRBJ1-5 | . | . | TRBV5-5 | CASSFLGNQPQHF | TGTGCCAGCAGCTTTTTGGGTAATCAGCCCCAGCATTTT
TRBJ2-1 | . | . | TRBV10-1 | CASSDPFNEQFF | TGCGCCAGCAGTGACCCGTTCAATGAGCAGTTCTTC
TRBJ1-1 | . | . | TRBV28 | CASSLRGEAFF | TGTGCCAGCAGCCTACGGGGTGAAGCTTTCTTT
TRBJ2-1 | . | once | TRBV9 | CASSRQGGAYNEQFF | TGTGCCAGCAGTCGGCAGGGGGGTGCCTACAATGAGCAGTTCTTC
TRBJ2-7 | TRBD2 | . | TRBV11-2 | CASSLGRTSREQYF | TGTGCCAGCAGCTTAGGACGGACTAGCCGCGAGCAGTACTTC
TRBJ1-4 | TRBD1 | . | TRBV9 | CASSADRGLEKLFF | TGTGCCAGCAGCGCCGACAGGGGGCTTGAAAAACTGTTTTTT
TRBJ1-1 | . | . | TRBV7-2 | CASSLNGGQAEAFF | TGTGCCAGCAGCTTAAATGGGGGGCAGGCTGAAGCTTTCTTT
TRBJ2-5 | TRBD1 | . | TRBV4-1 | CASSQDFRPAGQGARETQYF | TGCGCCAGCAGCCAAGATTTCCGTCCTGCCGGACAGGGGGCTCGGGAGACCCAGTACTTC
TRBJ1-2 | . | . | TRBV10-3 | CAISPSSRGYTF | TGTGCCATCAGTCCCAGCTCCAGAGGCTACACCTTC
TRBJ2-7 | . | . | TRBV5-1 | CASGGAGLTREQYF | TGCGCCAGCGGTGGGGCAGGACTGACGAGGGAGCAGTACTTC
TRBJ2-7 | TRBD2 | . | TRBV9 | CASSVSGGTIYEQYF | TGTGCCAGCAGCGTAAGCGGGGGGACCATCTACGAGCAGTACTTC
TRBJ1-4 | . | . | TRBV5-1 | CASSLGQPGRTNEKLFF | TGCGCCAGCAGCTTGGGCCAGCCCGGGCGAACTAATGAAAAACTGTTTTTT
TRBJ2-1 | . | . | TRBV11-2 | CASSLEYSYNEQFF | TGTGCCAGCAGCTTAGAATACAGTTACAATGAGCAGTTCTTC
TRBJ1-6 | . | . | TRBV7-9 | CASSLDIFSYNSPLHF | TGTGCCAGCAGTCTCGACATCTTCTCCTATAATTCACCCCTCCACTTT
TRBJ1-5 | . | . | TRBV28 | CASSLHGVQPQHF | TGTGCCAGCAGTTTACACGGGGTTCAGCCCCAGCATTTT
TRBJ1-1 | . | . | TRBV5-5 | CASSPKVGDLTEAFF | TGTGCCAGCAGCCCAAAGGTAGGGGACCTCACTGAAGCTTTCTTT
TRBJ2-2 | . | . | TRBV15 | CATSSPLPWSWDTGELFF | TGTGCCACCAGCAGTCCCTTACCGTGGTCTTGGGACACCGGGGAGCTGTTTTTT
TRBJ2-2 | . | . | TRBV5-6 | CASSLAGVNTGELFF | TGTGCCAGCAGCTTGGCCGGGGTTAACACCGGGGAGCTGTTTTTT
TRBJ2-1 | TRBD1 | . | TRBV9 | CASSVGARGHTGSDEQFF | TGTGCCAGCAGCGTAGGGGCCAGGGGGCATACCGGGTCCGATGAGCAGTTCTTC
TRBJ1-6 | TRBD1 | . | TRBV6-5 | CASKVGQGNSPLHF | TGTGCCAGCAAAGTGGGACAGGGGAATTCACCCCTCCACTTT
TRBJ2-5 | . | . | TRBV5-1 | CASSLGGHPIQETQYF | TGCGCCAGCAGCTTGGGGGGACATCCGATCCAAGAGACCCAGTACTTC